The 3 T cell receptor beta chains given below trace back to one sample, sequenced in a study of memory CD4+ T cells and cytomegalovirus serostatus. The sort gate was single viable CD3+CD4+CD8-CD45RO+ cells for memory CD4+ T cells. Only in-frame clones appear in the TCRdb table, and some are missing; sequencing was by immunoSEQ multiplex PCR. This sample has fewer than 75,000 clones, with more than 60% found just once. Sequenced input: memory CD4+ T cells from blood. The source of these receptors is an adult in good health and CMV-seronegative.

The V gene is TRBV6-5, the J gene TRBJ2-7, with D hard to call. Germline V gene sequence: CDR1 MNHEY, CDR2 SVGAGI. Trimming took 7 bases from V and 3 from J, leaving 13 bases between them. The CDR3 sequence is 13 residues long. CDR3: CASTQGPYYEQYF. The CDR3 bases are TGTGCCAGCACGCAAGGACCGTACTACGAGCAGTACTTC.

The chain has TRBV2 and TRBJ2-3, with 13 bases that match TRBD2. After removal of 7 bases from V and 4 bases from J, the junction contained 2 bases not matched to a gene. From germline, CDR1 is SNHLY and CDR2 FYNNEI. This CDR3 has 14 amino acids. The CDR3 sequence is CASKTSGRADTQYF. The CDR3 nucleotides read TGTGCCAGCAAAACTAGCGGGAGGGCAGATACGCAGTATTTT. The variable domain in full, completed from reference TRBV2 and TRBJ2-3, reads EPEVTQTPSHQVTQMGQEVILRCVPISNHLYFYWYRQILGQKVEFLVSFYNNEISEKSEIFDDQFSVERPDGSNFTLKIRSTKLEDSAMYFCASKTSGRADTQYFGPGTRLTVL.

This chain joins TRBV18 and TRBJ2-5; D unclear. The V end lost 1 base, the J end lost 5 bases, and 11 bases lay between the germline ends. The CDR3 consists of 14 residues. The V gene's germline CDR1 is KGHSH and CDR2 LQKENI. The CDR3 nucleotides read TGTGCCAGCTCACCACTGGTTTCAATGGAGACCCAGTACTTC. Translated: CASSPLVSMETQYF.